The present T cell receptor beta chain was sequenced within a study of OX40 agonist ivuxolimab in advanced cancers. Study information: Males comprised about 84% of the group, whose mean age was approximately 60 years (range about 20 to 79).

CDR3 size: 16 residues. Germline CDR1 and CDR2: LGHNA and YSLEER. Trimming took 0 bases from V and 4 from J, leaving 13 bases between them. Patients were ruled out by autoimmune disease history or systemic immunosuppression. Libraries were prepared by immunoSEQ multiplex PCR; TCRdb keeps only in-frame clonotypes and omits some of them. The table includes roughly 69,000 clones, 87% detected once. This rearrangement joins TRBV4-3 to TRBJ2-1; D is ambiguous. The receptor's source is an adult with an advanced solid tumor such as melanoma, head and neck, liver or kidney cancer. This specimen consisted of CD4+ or CD8+ T cells sorted from blood, obtained in a trial of the OX40 agonist ivuxolimab. This CDR3 is CASSQDGLSSYNEQFF. Here the CDR3 DNA reads TGCGCCAGCAGCCAAGACGGCCTGAGTAGTTACAATGAGCAGTTCTTC.